These 18 T cell receptor beta chains were sequenced from one sample in a study of blood T cell repertoires in COVID-19 (dated by TCRdb to the early 2020s). The library was obtained by the immunoSEQ multiplex PCR assay. The clones in this table, taken by TCRdb from immuneACCESS, are in-frame only. Not every clone is retained; where verified, under half of the shortfall comes from an unresolved V gene, and the cause of the rest is unknown. The sample table lists roughly 160,000 clones, 79% of them with a count of one. The ten biggest clones cover around 8% of the sample. The sequenced sample was peripheral blood. Receptors were obtained from a woman aged 60-75 years with COVID-19, enrolled during active disease.

The chain is built from TRBV28 and TRBJ1-2; TRBD1 matches at 7 bases. The CDR3 totals 14 residues. V shed 5 bases and J 7 bases; nucleotides not matched to a gene: 10. Germline V gives CDR1 MDHEN, CDR2 SYDVKM. DNA of the CDR3: TGTGCCAGCAGTCCACCCCGGACAGGCGGTGGCTACACCTTC. This codes for CASSPPRTGGGYTF.

The genes are TRBV4-1 and TRBJ2-5, with TRBD2 matching over 14 bases. This CDR3 comprises 17 residues. Germline-derived CDR1 and CDR2 are MGHRA and YSYEKL. With 1 base clipped from V and 2 bases from J, the junction kept 3 bases outside the gene matches. CDR3 nucleotides: TGCGCCAGCAGCCAAGGGGGGACTAGCGGGGGTCAAGAGACCCAGTACTTC. It specifies CASSQGGTSGGQETQYF.

The chain employs TRBV9 and TRBJ2-7, with 8 bases identical to TRBD1. This CDR3 spans 14 amino acids. Trimming cost V 0 bases and J 3 bases; bases outside gene matches: 2. The germline V gene encodes CDR1 SGDLS and CDR2 YYNGEE. The CDR3: CASSVATGGYEQYF. CDR3 bases: TGTGCCAGCAGCGTAGCTACAGGGGGCTACGAGCAGTACTTC.

This sequence joins TRBV18 and TRBJ1-2, with D maybe TRBD1 (6 bases). Germline loops: CDR1 KGHSH, CDR2 LQKENI. Trimming pared 3 bases from V and 8 bases from J, leaving 13 bases between. The CDR3 is made up of 13 amino acids. CDR3 DNA: TGTGCCAGCTCACCCCGACAGGAACGAGGCTACACCTTC. This codes for CASSPRQERGYTF.

The chain combines TRBV29-1 with TRBJ2-7, with 8 bases identical to TRBD1. The junction had 7 bases not matched to a gene; V was cut back by 4 bases and J by 5 bases. The CDR3 totals 13 residues. Germline CDR1 is SQVTM and CDR2 is ANQGSEA. The CDR3: CSVVGQGADEQYF. DNA for the CDR3: TGCAGCGTTGTTGGGCAGGGGGCCGACGAGCAGTACTTC.

J is TRBJ2-3 and V is TRBV2; 12 positions match TRBD2. CDR3 length equals 15 residues. Germline CDR1 is SNHLY and CDR2 is FYNNEI. The ends lost 10 bases at V and 4 bases at J; junction bases unmatched: 9. CDR3 sequence reads: CATPGLAGNPDTQYF. CDR3 coding DNA: TGTGCCACTCCCGGACTAGCGGGGAACCCAGATACGCAGTATTTT.

The V and J genes are TRBV2 and TRBJ1-1; D gene uncertain. The CDR3 spans 14 residues. V was pared by 2 bases and J by 4 bases, with 11 bases between. Looked up from germline, CDR1 is SNHLY and CDR2 is FYNNEI. This CDR3 is CASSEQRKATEAFF. The DNA of the CDR3 is TGTGCCAGCAGTGAACAGAGGAAAGCCACTGAAGCTTTCTTT.

The genes are TRBV10-3 and TRBJ2-1; TRBD2 matches 13 bases. Germline V gene sequence: CDR1 ENHRY, CDR2 SYGVKD. The CDR3 has 17 amino acids. Trimming removed 3 bases from V and 8 bases from J; junction bases left unmatched: 10. The CDR3 protein is CAISDSPRTSGSHEQFF. CDR3 in DNA: TGTGCCATCAGTGATAGTCCCCGGACTAGCGGGAGCCATGAGCAGTTCTTC.

The rearrangement joins TRBV25-1 to TRBJ2-2; D may be TRBD2 (5 bases). The V end lost 5 bases, the J end lost 0 bases, and 10 bases lay between the germline ends. CDR1 and CDR2 (germline): MGHDK, SYGVNS. The length of the CDR3 is 15 residues. CDR3 DNA: TGTGCCAGCAGTAAGAAAGCGGCGAACACCGGGGAGCTGTTTTTT. Its translation is CASSKKAANTGELFF.

The rearrangement links TRBV29-1 to TRBJ1-3; tentatively, D is TRBD1 (5 bases). V dropped 4 bases and J dropped 4 bases, with 14 bases sitting between them. There are 14 residues in the CDR3. Germline loops: CDR1 SQVTM, CDR2 ANQGSEA. The CDR3 sequence is CSVGWGGSGNTIYF. The CDR3 nucleotides read TGCAGCGTTGGATGGGGGGGATCGGGAAACACCATATATTTT.

CDR3 protein: CASRAGRNLIGYEKLFF. For the CDR3, the DNA is TGTGCCAGCAGGGCGGGACGGAACCTAATAGGGTATGAAAAACTGTTTTTT. The chain links TRBV2 to TRBJ1-4; D may be TRBD1 (5 bases). Trimming shortened V by 6 bases and J by 6 bases, and 23 bases separated the two germline ends. Germline CDR1 is SNHLY and CDR2 is FYNNEI. CDR3 size: 17 residues.

The genes are TRBV11-2 and TRBJ2-7; no reliable D call. V was pared by 4 bases and J by 2 bases, with 9 bases between. The CDR3 sequence is 13 residues long. CDR1 is SGHAT and CDR2 is FQNNGV in the germline V gene. For the CDR3, the DNA is TGTGCCAGCAGCTCCGCTAGAACCTACGAGCAGTACTTC. Translated: CASSSARTYEQYF.

The CDR3 loop is CATRREFYSNQPQHF. The CDR3 nucleotides are TGTGCCACCCGGAGGGAATTTTATAGCAATCAGCCCCAGCATTTT. This chain uses TRBV6-5 with TRBJ1-5; no reliable D call. V gave up 10 bases and J gave up 0 bases, with 16 bases separating them. CDR3 length equals 15 residues. Germline lookup yields CDR1 MNHEY and CDR2 SVGAGI.

V is TRBV7-9 and J is TRBJ2-5; 10 nucleotides agree with TRBD2. CDR3 length equals 16 residues. V shed 5 bases and J 4 bases; nucleotides not matched to a gene: 10. The V gene's germline CDR1 is SEHNR and CDR2 FQNEAQ (reference sequence). The CDR3 spells CASSRGASGGLETQYF. In DNA, the CDR3 is TGTGCCAGCAGCCGGGGGGCTAGCGGGGGACTAGAGACCCAGTACTTC. Supplemented by reference TRBV7-9 and TRBJ2-5, the full variable domain reads DTGVSQNPRHKITKRGQNVTFRCDPISEHNRLYWYRQTLGQGPEFLTYFQNEAQLEKSRLLSDRFSAERPKGSFSTLEIQRTEQGDSAMYLCASSRGASGGLETQYFGPGTRLLVL.

In its sample, this clone was seen a few times. The CDR3 is CASSGQLNTEAFF. The CDR3 region has the DNA TGTGCCAGCAGTGGACAACTGAACACTGAAGCTTTCTTT. This chain links TRBV2 with TRBJ1-1; D not certain. CDR3 length: 13 amino acids. Germline loops: CDR1 SNHLY, CDR2 FYNNEI. The ends were cut back, 4 bases at V and 0 bases at J, with 6 bases in the middle.

This clone was recorded a few times. The rearrangement joins TRBV19 to TRBJ2-1; D is perhaps TRBD2 (6 bases). Looked up from germline, CDR1 is LNHDA and CDR2 is SQIVND (reference sequence). V lost 2 bases and J 10 bases, leaving 18 bases between the germline ends. The CDR3 runs to 15 residues. CDR3 region: CASSIKAGGLGEQFF. CDR3 in DNA: TGTGCCAGTAGTATAAAGGCAGGAGGGCTGGGGGAGCAGTTCTTC.

This sequence joins TRBV7-9 and TRBJ1-2; 7 bases align to TRBD1. With V trimmed by 1 base and J by 7 bases, 3 bases remained unmatched. The CDR3 is 13 residues long. Germline V CDR1 and CDR2: SEHNR, FQNEAQ (reference sequence). CDR3 bases: TGTGCCAGCAGCTTAGTACAGGGGTTTGGCTACACCTTC. This encodes CASSLVQGFGYTF. The full variable domain, completed using reference TRBV7-9 and TRBJ1-2, is DTGVSQNPRHKITKRGQNVTFRCDPISEHNRLYWYRQTLGQGPEFLTYFQNEAQLEKSRLLSDRFSAERPKGSFSTLEIQRTEQGDSAMYLCASSLVQGFGYTFGSGTRLTVV.

In DNA form, the CDR3 reads TGTGCCAGCCAACTAGCGTCTAGCACAGATACGCAGTATTTT. Translation: CASQLASSTDTQYF. The chain has TRBV6-6 and TRBJ2-3; 7 bases line up with TRBD2. This CDR3 region has 14 residues. The germline V gene has CDR1 MNHNY and CDR2 SVGAGI (reference sequence). The trim removed 8 bases at V and 0 bases at J, leaving 5 bases unmatched.